This T cell receptor (beta chain) was sequenced during a study of PD-L1 blockade in urothelial cancer. Overall study context: The year 2014 saw patients start atezolizumab, 1,200 mg intravenously every 3 weeks. Men with urothelial cancer arising in the bladder made up about 85% of the roughly 29 patients. Prior regimens of chemotherapy numbered 0 to 3 per patient.

CDR3 length: 13 amino acids. The germline V gene encodes CDR1 WNHNN and CDR2 SYGVQD (reference sequence). Trimming removed 4 bases from V and 6 bases from J, with 13 bases in between. The assay was immunoSEQ multiplex PCR, and TCRdb's table has in-frame clones only and misses some. The data show about 95,000 clones, around 91% seen once. The time point: pretreatment peripheral blood. This sequence was found in a man aged 60 to 69 with urothelial cancer. The sequences come from PBMCs, collected around atezolizumab (anti-PD-L1) treatment. This chain connects TRBV10-1 to TRBJ2-7, with D perhaps TRBD1 (5 bases). The CDR3 DNA is TGCGCCAGCAGTGGACAGCCCGTGGGCGAGCAGTACTTC. Translation: CASSGQPVGEQYF.